The 11 T cell receptor beta chains presented below share a single source sample, sequenced in a study of cytomegalovirus exposure and HLA in healthy donors. PCR amplification relied on 60 Vbeta primers (plus 13 Jbeta primers). This table comes from immunoSEQ multiplex PCR, and its TCRdb copy is limited to in-frame clones, with some not included. The sample lists about 150,000 clones, 79% occurring once. Sequenced input: PBMCs. These receptors originate from a woman in her thirties or forties in good health and CMV-seropositive.

V and J are TRBV6-6 and TRBJ1-3; D is ambiguous. The germline CDR1 and CDR2 sequences are MNHNY and SVGAGI (reference sequence). The CDR3 runs 14 residues. Between the trimmed V and J ends, which lost 7 bases and 0 bases, there was a span of 10 bases. The chain's CDR3 is CASTPQFSGNTIYF. Written as DNA, the CDR3 is TGTGCCAGCACCCCACAGTTCTCTGGAAACACCATATATTTT.

This chain connects TRBV11-2 to TRBJ2-7; TRBD2 might be the D (6 bases). With 6 bases removed from V and 6 bases from J, the gap between germline ends came to 15 bases. Germline values: CDR1 SGHAT, CDR2 FQNNGV. The CDR3 runs 13 residues. Written as DNA, the CDR3 is TGTGCCAGCAGTCAAACATCGGAGGGCGAGCAGTACTTC. Its translation: CASSQTSEGEQYF.

The V gene is TRBV6-1, the J gene TRBJ1-6, with 9 bases matching TRBD1. The CDR3 extends over 15 amino acids. V shed 5 bases, J shed 14 bases, and the junction held 13 bases outside the gene matches. In germline, CDR1 is MNHNS, CDR2 SASEGT. CDR3 loop: CASSSSMGQGKTLHF. The CDR3 region has the DNA TGTGCCAGCAGTTCATCAATGGGACAGGGAAAGACCCTCCACTTT.

The chain uses TRBV30 and TRBJ1-2, with D possibly TRBD1 on 5 matching bases. Per germline, CDR1 GTSNPN and CDR2 SVGIG (reference sequence). V was clipped by 0 bases and J by 2 bases, with 10 bases between them. The CDR3 sequence is 14 residues long. The CDR3 sequence is CAWSVDSTNYGYTF. For the CDR3, the DNA is TGTGCCTGGAGTGTCGACAGCACCAACTATGGCTACACCTTC.

The chain combines TRBV4-1 with TRBJ1-3; D is undetermined. CDR3 size: 16 residues. V shed 0 bases and J shed 9 bases, with 18 bases lying between them. Germline assignment: CDR1 MGHRA and CDR2 YSYEKL. The chain's CDR3 is CASSQDERTGTTTIYF. CDR3 nucleotides: TGCGCCAGCAGCCAAGATGAGCGGACCGGAACGACCACCATATATTTT.

This sequence joins TRBV5-4 and TRBJ1-2; TRBD1 matches at 9 bases. CDR3 length: 15 amino acids. The germline V gene encodes CDR1 SGHNT and CDR2 YYREEE (reference sequence). The V and J ends lost 1 base and 8 bases, in that order; junction bases with no gene match: 9. The CDR3 nucleotides are TGTGCCAGCAGCTTGTTTGGGACAGGGCCCGCGGGCTACACCTTC. This gives the protein CASSLFGTGPAGYTF.

The chain uses TRBV10-3 and TRBJ1-4; 8 bases are shared with TRBD1. Germline lookup yields CDR1 ENHRY and CDR2 SYGVKD. The CDR3 consists of 14 residues. J lost 7 bases, V lost 10 bases, and 11 bases had no gene match. In nucleotides, the CDR3 is TGTGCCACGGGGGACCGAGGACAGGGTGAAAAACTGTTTTTT. Protein sequence: CATGDRGQGEKLFF.

This clone is a singleton in its sample. CDR3 loop: CASSAGAHEQFF. The CDR3 DNA reads TGCGCCAGCAGTGCAGGGGCGCATGAGCAGTTCTTC. The chain has TRBV10-1 and TRBJ2-1; D possibly corresponds to TRBD1 (6 bases). Trimming left V 4 bases short and J 8 bases short, with 9 bases between. The CDR3 extends over 12 amino acids. Germline V gene sequence: CDR1 WNHNN, CDR2 SYGVQD (reference sequence).

This clone was observed once. The gene calls are TRBV5-4 and TRBJ2-7, with 8 bases that match TRBD1. This CDR3 contains 14 residues. Germline-derived CDR1 and CDR2 are SGHNT and YYREEE (reference sequence). Trimming at V came to 6 bases and at J to 5 bases, leaving 10 bases not matched to a gene. CDR3 DNA sequence: TGTGCCAGCAAACCGGGACAGGACACTAACGAGCAGTACTTC. Residues: CASKPGQDTNEQYF.

This clone was seen once. The chain recombines TRBV6-1 with TRBJ1-3; D gene unclear. Germline values: CDR1 MNHNS, CDR2 SASEGT. CDR3 size: 17 residues. Trimming took 2 bases from V and 0 from J, leaving 14 bases between them. The CDR3 DNA is TGTGCCAGCAGTGAATATTACAGCTTTGACTCTGGAAACACCATATATTTT. It specifies CASSEYYSFDSGNTIYF.

The CDR3 sequence is CASSQGWDLSYNEQFF. In nucleotides, the CDR3 is TGTGCCAGCAGCCAAGGTTGGGACTTATCCTACAATGAGCAGTTCTTC. V and J are TRBV11-2 and TRBJ2-1; perhaps TRBD2 as D (6 bases). Germline V gene sequence: CDR1 SGHAT, CDR2 FQNNGV. V shed 5 bases and J shed 1 base, with 15 bases lying between them. This CDR3 comprises 16 residues.